This TCR beta chain was recovered during a study of CD4+ T cells in melanoma. TCRdb's table, derived via immunoSEQ multiplex PCR, lists solely in-frame clones and lacks some. Here the sample spans fewer than 55,000 clones, 85% to 90% being singletons. This clone was counted between two and nine times. The antigen is unknown. Study-wide results and caveats: In melanoma, neoantigen-specific CD4+ T cells reportedly differed in differentiation state. CD8+ T cell, macrophage and B cell function reportedly correlated with neoantigen-specific CD4+ T cells.

Sequencing was performed on peripheral blood. The origin of this receptor is a human donor with melanoma.

The CDR3 DNA reads as TGCAGCGTTGTAGAACAGTTGAACACTGAAGCTTTCTTT. Protein sequence: CSVVEQLNTEAFF. The chain recombines TRBV29-1 with TRBJ1-1; D is unresolved. The CDR3 covers 13 residues. Trimming stripped 4 bases from V and 0 bases from J, with 9 bases between. Germline V gene data show CDR1 as SQVTM and CDR2 as ANQGSEA. The whole variable domain, remainder taken from reference TRBV29-1 and TRBJ1-1, is SAVISQKPSRDICQRGTSLTIQCQVDSQVTMMFWYRQQPGQSLTLIATANQGSEATYESGFVIDKFPISRPNLTFSTLTVSNMSPEDSSIYLCSVVEQLNTEAFFGQGTRLTVV.